A selection of T cell receptor beta chains follows, all from one sample in a study of long-term antiretroviral therapy in people with HIV. Only in-frame clones appear in the TCRdb table, and some are missing; sequencing was by immunoSEQ multiplex PCR. Among tens of thousands of clones listed, about four fifths were seen once. The starting material was unsorted PBMCs, obtained 0.7 years before starting antiretroviral therapy. All receptors come from a young man with HIV. Each CDR3 is given with its conserved first and last residue. Each record gives: V gene, CDR3 protein.

v_call: TRBV6-4
cdr3_aa: CASSDSFQGPRSGANVLTF

v_call: TRBV11-2
cdr3_aa: CASSLNLPEQFF

v_call: TRBV2
cdr3_aa: CASRGRSNSPLHF

v_call: TRBV28
cdr3_aa: CASSRPGLAGYEQYF

v_call: TRBV2
cdr3_aa: CASRRTDVEKLFF

v_call: TRBV5-1
cdr3_aa: CASRGQAFQETQYF

v_call: TRBV5-6
cdr3_aa: CASTRPGTSGESQYF

v_call: TRBV21-1
cdr3_aa: CASSKEASFSYEQYF

v_call: TRBV7-2
cdr3_aa: CASSRQGSETGQFF

v_call: TRBV11-1
cdr3_aa: CASSLGTGGEQYF

v_call: TRBV11-3
cdr3_aa: CASSLPTSGRAYEQYF

v_call: TRBV7-2
cdr3_aa: CASSSIGQLGETQYF

v_call: TRBV5-6
cdr3_aa: CASLRSGGPGKTQYF

v_call: TRBV28
cdr3_aa: CASSRQQGAGNTEAFF

v_call: TRBV15
cdr3_aa: CATSSTRGDNSPLHF

v_call: TRBV19
cdr3_aa: CASSPRGVVGQPQHF

v_call: TRBV5-5
cdr3_aa: CASISETYEQYF

v_call: TRBV11-2
cdr3_aa: CASSLSDRGPEQYF

v_call: TRBV9
cdr3_aa: CASSVEPGGNTGELFF

v_call: TRBV7-9
cdr3_aa: CASSLDVDLHF

v_call: TRBV7-2
cdr3_aa: CASSLGSPGLAGVYEQYF

v_call: TRBV18
cdr3_aa: CASSPGGYNEQFF

v_call: TRBV29-1
cdr3_aa: CSAWTSGQPQHF

v_call: TRBV4-2
cdr3_aa: CASSPQRGGRETQYF

v_call: TRBV29-1
cdr3_aa: CSVAQTGGYTEAFF

v_call: TRBV2
cdr3_aa: CASTSGTARSGANVLTF

v_call: TRBV6-5
cdr3_aa: CASSYQGEGTEAFF

v_call: TRBV6-1
cdr3_aa: CASSGSDRGGHQPQHF

v_call: TRBV5-6
cdr3_aa: CASSLLTSGRAGEQFF

v_call: TRBV25-1
cdr3_aa: CASSEPGGWGGKLFF

v_call: TRBV7-9
cdr3_aa: CASSAEQYNSPLHF

v_call: TRBV7-2
cdr3_aa: CASSPTGGRSDTQYF

v_call: TRBV30
cdr3_aa: CAWSPDQEQYF

v_call: TRBV29-1
cdr3_aa: CSVEDGRASPAFF

v_call: TRBV7-9
cdr3_aa: CASSSPDRAVTEAFF

v_call: TRBV7-2
cdr3_aa: CASSFSRTYEQYF

v_call: TRBV30
cdr3_aa: CAWSGPGSGYTF

v_call: TRBV11-2
cdr3_aa: CASSLKTGTGYTF

v_call: TRBV5-6
cdr3_aa: CASSLEGGGGTYEQYF

v_call: TRBV27
cdr3_aa: CASSPGQGTYNEQFF

v_call: TRBV9
cdr3_aa: CASSPDAARETQYF

v_call: TRBV16
cdr3_aa: CASSHFWQGLSSYNEQFF

v_call: TRBV9
cdr3_aa: CASSVGLAGDTQYF